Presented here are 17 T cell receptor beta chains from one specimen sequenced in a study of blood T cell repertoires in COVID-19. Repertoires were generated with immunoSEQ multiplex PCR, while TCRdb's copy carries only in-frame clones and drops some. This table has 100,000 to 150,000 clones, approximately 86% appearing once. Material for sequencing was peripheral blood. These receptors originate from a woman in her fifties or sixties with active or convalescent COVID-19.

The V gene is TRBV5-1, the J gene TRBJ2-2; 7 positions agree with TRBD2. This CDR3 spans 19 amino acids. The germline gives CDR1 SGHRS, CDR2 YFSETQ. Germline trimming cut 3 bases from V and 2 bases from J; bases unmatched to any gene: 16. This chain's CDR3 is CASSWDLGQGGKNTGELFF. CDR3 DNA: TGCGCCAGCAGCTGGGACCTAGGCCAGGGAGGGAAAAACACCGGGGAGCTGTTTTTT.

The chain's CDR3 is CSASTPPGNTIYF. Written as DNA, the CDR3 is TGCAGTGCTAGTACTCCTCCTGGAAACACCATATATTTT. This chain joins TRBV20-1 and TRBJ1-3; D is undetermined. The V gene's germline CDR1 is DFQATT and CDR2 SNEGSKA (reference sequence). V shed 3 bases and J shed 2 bases, with 8 bases lying between them. The CDR3 totals 13 residues.

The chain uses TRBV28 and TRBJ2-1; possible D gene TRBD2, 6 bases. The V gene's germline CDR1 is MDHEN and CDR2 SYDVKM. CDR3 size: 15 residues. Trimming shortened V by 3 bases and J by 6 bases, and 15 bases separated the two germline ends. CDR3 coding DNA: TGTGCCAGCAGTTTCTTTACGGGAGTATTCAATGAGCAGTTCTTC. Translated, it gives CASSFFTGVFNEQFF.

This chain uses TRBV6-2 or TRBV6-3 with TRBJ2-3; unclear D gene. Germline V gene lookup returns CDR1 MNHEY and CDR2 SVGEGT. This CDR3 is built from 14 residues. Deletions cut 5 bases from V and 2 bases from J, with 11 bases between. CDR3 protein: CASSQHIPTDTQYF. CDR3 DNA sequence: TGTGCCAGCAGTCAACACATCCCCACAGATACGCAGTATTTT.

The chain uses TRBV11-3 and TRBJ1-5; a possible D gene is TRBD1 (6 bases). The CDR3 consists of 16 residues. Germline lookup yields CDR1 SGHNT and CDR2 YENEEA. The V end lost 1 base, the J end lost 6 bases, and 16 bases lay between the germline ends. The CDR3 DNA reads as TGTGCCAGCAGCTTAGCCGACAGGATAGTTGCTCAGCCCCAGCATTTT. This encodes CASSLADRIVAQPQHF.

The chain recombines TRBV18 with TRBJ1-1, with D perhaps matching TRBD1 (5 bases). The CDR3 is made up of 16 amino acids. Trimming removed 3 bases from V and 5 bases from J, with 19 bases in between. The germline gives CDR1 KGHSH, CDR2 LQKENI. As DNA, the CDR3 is TGTGCCAGCTCACCCCTTCGGGGGGGGTTGTCGACTGAAGCTTTCTTT. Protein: CASSPLRGGLSTEAFF.

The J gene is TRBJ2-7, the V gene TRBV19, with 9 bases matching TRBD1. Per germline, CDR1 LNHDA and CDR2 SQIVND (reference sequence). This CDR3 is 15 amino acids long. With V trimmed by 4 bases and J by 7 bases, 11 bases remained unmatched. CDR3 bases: TGTGCCAGTAGTACCATCTCGGGACAGGGTCGGGAGCAGTACTTC. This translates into CASSTISGQGREQYF.

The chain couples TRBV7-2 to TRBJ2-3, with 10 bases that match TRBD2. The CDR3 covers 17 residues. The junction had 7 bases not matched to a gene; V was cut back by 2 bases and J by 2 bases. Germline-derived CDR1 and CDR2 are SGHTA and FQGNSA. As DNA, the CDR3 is TGTGCCAGCAGCTTAATGGTAGCGGGGGGAATCACAGATACGCAGTATTTT. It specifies CASSLMVAGGITDTQYF.

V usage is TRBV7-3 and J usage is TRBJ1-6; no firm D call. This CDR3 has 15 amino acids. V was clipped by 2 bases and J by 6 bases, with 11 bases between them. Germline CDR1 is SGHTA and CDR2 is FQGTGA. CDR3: CASSLDTARNSPLHF. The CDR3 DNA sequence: TGTGCCAGCAGCTTAGATACAGCCCGTAATTCACCCCTCCACTTT. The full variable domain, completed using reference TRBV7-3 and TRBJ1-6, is GAGVSQTPSNKVTEKGKYVELRCDPISGHTALYWYRQSLGQGPEFLIYFQGTGAADDSGLPNDRFFAVRPEGSVSTLKIQRTERGDSAVYLCASSLDTARNSPLHFGNGTRLTVT.

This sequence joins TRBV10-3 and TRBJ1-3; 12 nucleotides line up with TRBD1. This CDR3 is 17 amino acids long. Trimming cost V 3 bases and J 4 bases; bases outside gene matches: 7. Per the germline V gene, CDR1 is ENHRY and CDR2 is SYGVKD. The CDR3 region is CAISEMGQGARGNTIYF. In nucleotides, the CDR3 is TGTGCCATCAGTGAAATGGGACAGGGGGCGCGGGGAAACACCATATATTTT.

In nucleotides, the CDR3 is TGTGCCAGCGGGCCCTCGGGGGGGTCTGGCTACACCTTC. Its translation: CASGPSGGSGYTF. The chain employs TRBV2 and TRBJ1-2, with a weak D call TRBD1 (5 bases). Per germline, CDR1 SNHLY and CDR2 FYNNEI. V was trimmed by 8 bases and J by 7 bases, leaving 17 bases between them. CDR3 size: 13 residues.

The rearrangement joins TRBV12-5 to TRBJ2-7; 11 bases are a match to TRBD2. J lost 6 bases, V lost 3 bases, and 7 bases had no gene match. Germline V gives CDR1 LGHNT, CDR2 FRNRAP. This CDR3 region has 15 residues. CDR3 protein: CASGLILAGGSEQYF. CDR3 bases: TGTGCTAGTGGTTTAATTCTAGCGGGAGGTTCCGAGCAGTACTTC.

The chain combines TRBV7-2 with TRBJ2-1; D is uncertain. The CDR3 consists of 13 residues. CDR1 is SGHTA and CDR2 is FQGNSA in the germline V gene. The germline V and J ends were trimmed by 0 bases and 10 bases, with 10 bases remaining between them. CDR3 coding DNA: TGTGCCAGCAGCTTAGCAAAGACATCCGAGCAGTTCTTC. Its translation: CASSLAKTSEQFF. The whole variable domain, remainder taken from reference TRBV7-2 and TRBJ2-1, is GAGVSQSPSNKVTEKGKDVELRCDPISGHTALYWYRQSLGQGLEFLIYFQGNSAPDKSGLPSDRFSAERTGGSVSTLTIQRTQQEDSAVYLCASSLAKTSEQFFGPGTRLTVL.

In DNA, the CDR3 is TGTGCCAGCAGTTCTCGACTAGCGGGAGTTGATACGCAGTATTTT. Its protein product is CASSSRLAGVDTQYF. The V call is TRBV2, the J call TRBJ2-3; the match to TRBD2 covers 12 bases. The germline V gene has CDR1 SNHLY and CDR2 FYNNEI. The CDR3 extends over 15 amino acids. The ends lost 5 bases at V and 6 bases at J; junction bases unmatched: 6.

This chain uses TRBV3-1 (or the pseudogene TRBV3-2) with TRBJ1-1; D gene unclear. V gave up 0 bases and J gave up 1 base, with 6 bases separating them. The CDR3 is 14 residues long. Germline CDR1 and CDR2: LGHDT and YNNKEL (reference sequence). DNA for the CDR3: TGTGCCAGCAGCCAAGACGGTTGGAACACTGAAGCTTTCTTT. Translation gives CASSQDGWNTEAFF.

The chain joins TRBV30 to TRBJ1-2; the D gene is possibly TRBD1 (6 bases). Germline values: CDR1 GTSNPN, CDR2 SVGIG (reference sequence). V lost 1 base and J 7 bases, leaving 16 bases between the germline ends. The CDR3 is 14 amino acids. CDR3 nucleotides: TGTGCCTGGAGTGCAGGGACCAGGGGTTCTGGCTACACCTTC. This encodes CAWSAGTRGSGYTF.

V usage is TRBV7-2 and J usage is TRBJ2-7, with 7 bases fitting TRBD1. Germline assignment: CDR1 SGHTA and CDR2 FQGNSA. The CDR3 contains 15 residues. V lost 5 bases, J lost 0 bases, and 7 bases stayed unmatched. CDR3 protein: CASSERGQASYEQYF. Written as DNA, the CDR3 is TGTGCCAGCAGCGAGCGAGGACAGGCCTCCTACGAGCAGTACTTC.